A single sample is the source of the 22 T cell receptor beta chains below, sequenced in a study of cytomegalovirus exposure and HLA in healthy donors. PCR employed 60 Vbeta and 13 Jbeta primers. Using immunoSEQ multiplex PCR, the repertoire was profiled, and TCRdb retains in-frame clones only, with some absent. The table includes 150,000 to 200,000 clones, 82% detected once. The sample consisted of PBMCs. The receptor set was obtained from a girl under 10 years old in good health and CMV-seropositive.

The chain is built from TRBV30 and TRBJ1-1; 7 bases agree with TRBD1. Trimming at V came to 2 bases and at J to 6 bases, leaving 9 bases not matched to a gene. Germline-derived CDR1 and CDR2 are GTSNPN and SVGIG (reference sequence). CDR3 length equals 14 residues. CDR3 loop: CAWSTLTGMAEAFF. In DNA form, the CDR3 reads TGTGCCTGGAGTACCTTGACAGGGATGGCTGAAGCTTTCTTT. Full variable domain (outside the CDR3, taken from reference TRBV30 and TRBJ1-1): SQTIHQWPATLVQPVGSPLSLECTVEGTSNPNLYWYRQAAGRGLQLLFYSVGIGQISSEVPQNLSASRPQDRQFILSSKKLLLSDSGFYLCAWSTLTGMAEAFFGQGTRLTVV.

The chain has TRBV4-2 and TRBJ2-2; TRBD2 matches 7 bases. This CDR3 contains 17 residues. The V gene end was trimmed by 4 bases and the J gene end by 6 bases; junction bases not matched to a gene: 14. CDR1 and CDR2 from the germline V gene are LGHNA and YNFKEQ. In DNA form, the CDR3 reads TGTGCCAGCAGCCCGGACCTAACTAGCGTTATCCCCGGGGAGCTGTTTTTT. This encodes CASSPDLTSVIPGELFF.

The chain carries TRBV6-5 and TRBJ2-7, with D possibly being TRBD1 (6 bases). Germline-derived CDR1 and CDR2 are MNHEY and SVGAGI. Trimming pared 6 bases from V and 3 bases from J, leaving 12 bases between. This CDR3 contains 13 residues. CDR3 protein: CASRPTGIYEQYF. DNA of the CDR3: TGTGCCAGCAGACCTACAGGGATCTACGAGCAGTACTTC.

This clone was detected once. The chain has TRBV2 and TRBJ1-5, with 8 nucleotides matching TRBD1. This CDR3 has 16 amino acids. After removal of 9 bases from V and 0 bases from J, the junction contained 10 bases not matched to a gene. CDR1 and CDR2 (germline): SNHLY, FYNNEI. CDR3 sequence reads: CARSETGDYSNQPQHF. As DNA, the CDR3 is TGTGCCAGATCGGAGACAGGGGACTATAGCAATCAGCCCCAGCATTTT.

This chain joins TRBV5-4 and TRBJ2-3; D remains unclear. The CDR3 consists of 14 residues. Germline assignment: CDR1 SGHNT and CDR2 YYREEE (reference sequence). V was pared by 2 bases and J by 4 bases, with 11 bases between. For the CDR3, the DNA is TGTGCCAGCAGCTTAGATGCCAGGTCAGATACGCAGTATTTT. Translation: CASSLDARSDTQYF.

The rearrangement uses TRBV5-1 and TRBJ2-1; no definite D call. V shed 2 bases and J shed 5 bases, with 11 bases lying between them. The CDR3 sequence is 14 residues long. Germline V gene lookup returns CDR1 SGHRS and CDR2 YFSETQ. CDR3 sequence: CASSLMVTHNEQFF. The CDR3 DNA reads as TGCGCCAGCAGCTTAATGGTGACTCACAATGAGCAGTTCTTC.

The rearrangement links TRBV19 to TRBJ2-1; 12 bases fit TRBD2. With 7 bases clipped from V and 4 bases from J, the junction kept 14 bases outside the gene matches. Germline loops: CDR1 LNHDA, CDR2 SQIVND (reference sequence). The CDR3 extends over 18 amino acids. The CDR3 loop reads CASKKDRGTSGLYNEQFF. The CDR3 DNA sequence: TGTGCCAGTAAGAAGGACAGGGGGACTAGCGGGCTTTACAATGAGCAGTTCTTC.

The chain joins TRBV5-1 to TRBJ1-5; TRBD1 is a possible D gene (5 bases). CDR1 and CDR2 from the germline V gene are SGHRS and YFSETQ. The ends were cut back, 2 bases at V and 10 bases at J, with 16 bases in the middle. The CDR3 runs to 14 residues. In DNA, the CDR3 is TGCGCCAGCAGCTTCGGGACTGGGGTATATCCCCAGCATTTT. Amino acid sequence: CASSFGTGVYPQHF.

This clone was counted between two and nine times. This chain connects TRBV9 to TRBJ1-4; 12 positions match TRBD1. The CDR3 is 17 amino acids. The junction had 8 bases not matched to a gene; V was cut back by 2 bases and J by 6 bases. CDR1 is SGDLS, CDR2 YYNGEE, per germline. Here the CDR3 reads CASSVFGTGGGDEKLFF. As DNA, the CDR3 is TGTGCCAGCAGCGTGTTCGGGACAGGGGGCGGGGATGAAAAACTGTTTTTT.

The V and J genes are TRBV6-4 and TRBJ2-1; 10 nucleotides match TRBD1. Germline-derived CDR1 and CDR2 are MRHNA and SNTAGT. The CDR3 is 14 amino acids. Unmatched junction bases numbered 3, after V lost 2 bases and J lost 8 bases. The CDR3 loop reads CASSDGQGGDEQFF. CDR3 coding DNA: TGTGCCAGCAGTGACGGACAGGGGGGCGATGAGCAGTTCTTC.

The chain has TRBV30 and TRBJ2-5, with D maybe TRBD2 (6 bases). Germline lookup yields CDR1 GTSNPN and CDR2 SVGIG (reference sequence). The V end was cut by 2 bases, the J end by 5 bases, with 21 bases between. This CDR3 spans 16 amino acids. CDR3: CAWSPPPGLPGETQYF. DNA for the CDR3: TGTGCCTGGAGTCCCCCCCCGGGACTCCCCGGGGAGACCCAGTACTTC.

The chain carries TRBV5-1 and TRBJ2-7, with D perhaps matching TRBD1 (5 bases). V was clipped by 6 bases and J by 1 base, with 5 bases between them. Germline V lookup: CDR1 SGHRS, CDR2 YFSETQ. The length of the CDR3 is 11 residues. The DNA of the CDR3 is TGCGCCAGCAAGGGGTCCTACGAGCAGTACTTC. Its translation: CASKGSYEQYF.

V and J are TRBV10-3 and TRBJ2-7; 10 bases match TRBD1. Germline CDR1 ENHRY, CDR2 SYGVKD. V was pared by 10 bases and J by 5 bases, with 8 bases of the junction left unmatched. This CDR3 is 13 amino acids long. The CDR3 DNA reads TGTGCCACGTCCGGGACAGGGGTGAACGAGCAGTACTTC. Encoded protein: CATSGTGVNEQYF.

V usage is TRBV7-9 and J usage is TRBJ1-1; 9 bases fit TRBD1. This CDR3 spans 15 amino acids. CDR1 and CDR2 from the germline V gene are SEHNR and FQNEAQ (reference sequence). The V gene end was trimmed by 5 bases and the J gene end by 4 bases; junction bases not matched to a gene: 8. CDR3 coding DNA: TGTGCCAGCAGCCTGCGGACAGGGGAAGGCACTGAAGCTTTCTTT. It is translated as CASSLRTGEGTEAFF.

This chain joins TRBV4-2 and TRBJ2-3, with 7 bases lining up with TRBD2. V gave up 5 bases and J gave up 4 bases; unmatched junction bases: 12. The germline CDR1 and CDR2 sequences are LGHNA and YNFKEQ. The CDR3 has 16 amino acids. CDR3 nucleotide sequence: TGTGCCAGCAGCGCATCGGGAGGAGCAGTCGCAGATACGCAGTATTTT. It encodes CASSASGGAVADTQYF.

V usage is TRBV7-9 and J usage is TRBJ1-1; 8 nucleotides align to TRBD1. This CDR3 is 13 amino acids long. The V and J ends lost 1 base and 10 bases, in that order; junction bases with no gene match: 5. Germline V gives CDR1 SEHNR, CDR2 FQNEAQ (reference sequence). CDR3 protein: CASSLVGQGGAFF. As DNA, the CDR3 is TGTGCCAGCAGCTTAGTCGGACAGGGTGGAGCTTTCTTT. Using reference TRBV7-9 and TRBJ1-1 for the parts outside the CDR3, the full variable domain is DTGVSQNPRHKITKRGQNVTFRCDPISEHNRLYWYRQTLGQGPEFLTYFQNEAQLEKSRLLSDRFSAERPKGSFSTLEIQRTEQGDSAMYLCASSLVGQGGAFFGQGTRLTVV.

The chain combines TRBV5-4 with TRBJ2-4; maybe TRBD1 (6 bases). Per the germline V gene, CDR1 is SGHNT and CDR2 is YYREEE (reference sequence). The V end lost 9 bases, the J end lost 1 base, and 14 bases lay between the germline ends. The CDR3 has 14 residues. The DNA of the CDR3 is TGTGCCACAACAGGGCCCGGCGCCAAAAACATTCAGTACTTC. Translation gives CATTGPGAKNIQYF. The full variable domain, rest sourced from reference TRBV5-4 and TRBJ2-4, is ETGVTQSPTHLIKTRGQQVTLRCSSQSGHNTVSWYQQALGQGPQFIFQYYREEENGRGNFPPRFSGLQFPNYSSELNVNALELDDSALYLCATTGPGAKNIQYFGAGTRLSVL.

Here the CDR3 reads CASSRVGAGKDTEAFF. The CDR3 DNA reads TGCGCCAGCAGCCGGGTAGGAGCGGGGAAGGACACTGAAGCTTTCTTT. This chain links TRBV4-1 with TRBJ1-1; the D is unclear. This CDR3 has 16 amino acids. V dropped 4 bases and J dropped 3 bases, with 18 bases sitting between them. CDR1 is MGHRA, CDR2 YSYEKL, per germline.

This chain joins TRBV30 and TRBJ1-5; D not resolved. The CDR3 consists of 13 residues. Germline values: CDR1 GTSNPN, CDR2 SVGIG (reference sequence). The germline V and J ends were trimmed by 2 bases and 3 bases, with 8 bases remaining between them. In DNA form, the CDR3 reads TGTGCCTGGAGTAACAGAGTCAATCAGCCCCAGCATTTT. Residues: CAWSNRVNQPQHF.

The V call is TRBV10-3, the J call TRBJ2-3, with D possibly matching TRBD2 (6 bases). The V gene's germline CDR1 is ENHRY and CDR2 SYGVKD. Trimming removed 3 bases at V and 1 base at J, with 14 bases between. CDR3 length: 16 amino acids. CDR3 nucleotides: TGTGCCATCAGTGAATCCACGGGAGCGGGCACAGATACGCAGTATTTT. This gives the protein CAISESTGAGTDTQYF.

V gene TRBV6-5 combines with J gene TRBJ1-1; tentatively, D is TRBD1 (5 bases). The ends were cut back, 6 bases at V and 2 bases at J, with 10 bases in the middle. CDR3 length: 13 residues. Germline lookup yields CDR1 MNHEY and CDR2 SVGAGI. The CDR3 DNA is TGTGCCAGCAGCCACGGACAAAACACTGAAGCTTTCTTT. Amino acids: CASSHGQNTEAFF.

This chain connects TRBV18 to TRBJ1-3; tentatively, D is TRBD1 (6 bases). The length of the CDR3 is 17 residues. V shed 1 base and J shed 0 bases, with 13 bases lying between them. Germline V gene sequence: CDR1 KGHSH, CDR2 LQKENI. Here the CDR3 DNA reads TGTGCCAGCTCACCACTGTCAGGGGTGAGCTCTGGAAACACCATATATTTT. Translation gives CASSPLSGVSSGNTIYF.